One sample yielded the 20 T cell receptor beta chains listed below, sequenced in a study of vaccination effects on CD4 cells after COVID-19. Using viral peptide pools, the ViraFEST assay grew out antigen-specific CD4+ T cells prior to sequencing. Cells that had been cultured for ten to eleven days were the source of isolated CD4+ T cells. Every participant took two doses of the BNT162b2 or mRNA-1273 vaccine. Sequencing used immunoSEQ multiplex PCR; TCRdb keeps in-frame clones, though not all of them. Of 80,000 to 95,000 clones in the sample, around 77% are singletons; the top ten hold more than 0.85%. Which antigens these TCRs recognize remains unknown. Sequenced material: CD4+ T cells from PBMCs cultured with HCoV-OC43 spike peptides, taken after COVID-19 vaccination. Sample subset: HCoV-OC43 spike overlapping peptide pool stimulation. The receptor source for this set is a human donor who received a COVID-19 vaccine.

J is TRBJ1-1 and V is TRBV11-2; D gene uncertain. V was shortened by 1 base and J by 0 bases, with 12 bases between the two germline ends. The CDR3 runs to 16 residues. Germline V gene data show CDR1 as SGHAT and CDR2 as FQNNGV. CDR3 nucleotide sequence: TGTGCCAGCAGCTTAGGTCTAGTTTTGATGAACACTGAAGCTTTCTTT. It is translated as CASSLGLVLMNTEAFF.

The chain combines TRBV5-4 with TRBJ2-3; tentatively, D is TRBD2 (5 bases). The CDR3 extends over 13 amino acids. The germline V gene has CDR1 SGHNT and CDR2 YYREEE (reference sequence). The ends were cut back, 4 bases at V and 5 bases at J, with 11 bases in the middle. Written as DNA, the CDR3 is TGTGCCAGCAGCGGGTGGAGCGGAGATACGCAGTATTTT. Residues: CASSGWSGDTQYF.

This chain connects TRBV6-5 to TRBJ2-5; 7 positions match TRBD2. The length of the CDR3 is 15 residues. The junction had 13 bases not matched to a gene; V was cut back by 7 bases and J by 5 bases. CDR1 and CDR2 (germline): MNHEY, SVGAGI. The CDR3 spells CASNPAGLSSETQYF. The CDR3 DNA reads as TGTGCCAGCAATCCTGCGGGACTATCCTCGGAGACCCAGTACTTC.

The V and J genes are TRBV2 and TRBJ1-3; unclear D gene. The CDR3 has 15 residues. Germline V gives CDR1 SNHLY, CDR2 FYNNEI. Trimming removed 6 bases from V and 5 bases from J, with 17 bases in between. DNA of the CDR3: TGTGCCAGCAGCGTCTTAGGGCCCCCTAGAAACACCATATATTTT. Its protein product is CASSVLGPPRNTIYF.

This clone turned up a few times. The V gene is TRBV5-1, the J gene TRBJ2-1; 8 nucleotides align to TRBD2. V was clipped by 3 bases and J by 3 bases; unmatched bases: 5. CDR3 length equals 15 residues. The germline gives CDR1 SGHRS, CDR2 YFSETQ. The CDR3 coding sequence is TGCGCCAGCAGCTCACTAGCGGCCGACTACAATGAGCAGTTCTTC. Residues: CASSSLAADYNEQFF.

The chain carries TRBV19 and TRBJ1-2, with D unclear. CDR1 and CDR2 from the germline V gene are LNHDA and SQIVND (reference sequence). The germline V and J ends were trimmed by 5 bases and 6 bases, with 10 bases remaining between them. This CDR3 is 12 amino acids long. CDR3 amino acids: CASSPGIDGYTF. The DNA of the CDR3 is TGTGCCAGTAGTCCTGGTATCGATGGCTACACCTTC.

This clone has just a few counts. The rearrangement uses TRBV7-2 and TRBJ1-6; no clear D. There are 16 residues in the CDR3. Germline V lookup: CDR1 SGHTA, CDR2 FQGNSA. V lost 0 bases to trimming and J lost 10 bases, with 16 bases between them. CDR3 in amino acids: CASSLASEQPRSPLHF. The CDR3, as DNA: TGTGCCAGCAGCTTAGCGTCGGAACAGCCACGATCACCCCTCCACTTT.

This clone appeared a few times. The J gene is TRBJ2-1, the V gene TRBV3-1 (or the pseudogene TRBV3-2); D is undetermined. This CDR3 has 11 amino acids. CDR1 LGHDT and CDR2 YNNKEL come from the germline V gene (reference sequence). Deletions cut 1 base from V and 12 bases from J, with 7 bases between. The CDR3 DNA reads TGTGCCAGCAGCCAAGTTGACGGGCAGTTCTTC. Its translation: CASSQVDGQFF.

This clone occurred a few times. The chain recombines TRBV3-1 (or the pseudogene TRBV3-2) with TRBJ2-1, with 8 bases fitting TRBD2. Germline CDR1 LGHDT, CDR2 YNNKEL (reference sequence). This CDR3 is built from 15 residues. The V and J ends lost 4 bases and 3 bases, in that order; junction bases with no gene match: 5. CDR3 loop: CASSLRSGVYNEQFF. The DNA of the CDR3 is TGTGCCAGCAGCCTCCGTAGCGGGGTCTACAATGAGCAGTTCTTC.

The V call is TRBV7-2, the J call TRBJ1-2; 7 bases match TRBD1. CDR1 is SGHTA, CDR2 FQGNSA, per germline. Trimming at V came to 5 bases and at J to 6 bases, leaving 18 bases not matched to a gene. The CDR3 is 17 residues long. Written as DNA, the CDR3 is TGTGCCAGCAGCCCCGGGATGGTAGGGGGCTATATAAATGGCTACACCTTC. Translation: CASSPGMVGGYINGYTF.

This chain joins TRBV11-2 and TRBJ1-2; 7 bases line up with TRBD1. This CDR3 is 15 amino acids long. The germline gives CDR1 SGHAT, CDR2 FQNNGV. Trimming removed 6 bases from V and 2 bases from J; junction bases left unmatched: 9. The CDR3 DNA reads TGTGCCAGCAGGCGAGCGGGACAGTACAACTATGGCTACACCTTC. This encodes CASRRAGQYNYGYTF. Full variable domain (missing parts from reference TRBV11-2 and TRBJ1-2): EAGVAQSPRYKIIEKRQSVAFWCNPISGHATLYWYQQILGQGPKLLIQFQNNGVVDDSQLPKDRFSAERLKGVDSTLKIQPAKLEDSAVYLCASRRAGQYNYGYTFGSGTRLTVV.

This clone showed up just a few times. Here the CDR3 DNA reads TGTGCCAGCAGTCAGGGACTAGCGGGGGTCGGCGAGCAGTACGTC. Its translation: CASSQGLAGVGEQYV. V and J are TRBV5-4 and TRBJ2-7, with 14 bases identical to TRBD2. The V gene end was trimmed by 5 bases and the J gene end by 6 bases; junction bases not matched to a gene: 7. The CDR3 consists of 15 residues. Germline V gene data show CDR1 as SGHNT and CDR2 as YYREEE (reference sequence).

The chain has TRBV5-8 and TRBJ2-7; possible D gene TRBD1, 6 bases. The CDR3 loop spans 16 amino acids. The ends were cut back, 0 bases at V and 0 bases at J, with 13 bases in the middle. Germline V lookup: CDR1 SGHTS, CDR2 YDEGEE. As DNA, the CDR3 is TGTGCCAGCAGCTTGGCCACAGGGTCGCTCTCCTACGAGCAGTACGTC. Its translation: CASSLATGSLSYEQYV.

In DNA form, the CDR3 reads TGTGCCTGGAGTGTTTCTAGCTCCCACGAGCAGTACGTC. Its protein is CAWSVSSSHEQYV. The chain is built from TRBV30 and TRBJ2-7, with D tentatively TRBD2 (5 bases). CDR1 is GTSNPN and CDR2 is SVGIG in the germline V gene (reference sequence). The CDR3 contains 13 residues.

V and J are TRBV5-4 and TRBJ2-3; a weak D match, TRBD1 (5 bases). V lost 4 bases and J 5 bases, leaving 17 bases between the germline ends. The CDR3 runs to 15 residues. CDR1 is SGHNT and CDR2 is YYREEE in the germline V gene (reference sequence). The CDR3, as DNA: TGTGCCAGCAGCCCTGATCTTGGGGCTAAAGATACGCAGTATTTT. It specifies CASSPDLGAKDTQYF.

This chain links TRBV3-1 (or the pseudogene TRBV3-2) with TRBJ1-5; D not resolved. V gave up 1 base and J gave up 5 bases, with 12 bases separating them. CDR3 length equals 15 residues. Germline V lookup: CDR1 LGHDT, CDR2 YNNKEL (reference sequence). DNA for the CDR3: TGTGCCAGCAGCCAAGCTGATAGGGTTGATCAGCCCCAGCATTTT. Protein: CASSQADRVDQPQHF.

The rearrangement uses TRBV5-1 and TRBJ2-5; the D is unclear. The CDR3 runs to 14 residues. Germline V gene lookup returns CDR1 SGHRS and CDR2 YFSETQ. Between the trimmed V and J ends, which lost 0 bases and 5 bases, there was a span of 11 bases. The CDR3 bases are TGCGCCAGCAGCTTGGGCCCCCCGAGGGAGACCCAGTACTTC. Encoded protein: CASSLGPPRETQYF.

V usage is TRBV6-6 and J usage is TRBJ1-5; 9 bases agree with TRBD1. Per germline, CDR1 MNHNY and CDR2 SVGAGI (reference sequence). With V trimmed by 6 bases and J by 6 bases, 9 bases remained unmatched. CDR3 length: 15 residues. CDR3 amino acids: CASRTGGSPIQPQHF. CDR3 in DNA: TGTGCCAGCAGAACAGGGGGCTCTCCTATTCAGCCCCAGCATTTT.

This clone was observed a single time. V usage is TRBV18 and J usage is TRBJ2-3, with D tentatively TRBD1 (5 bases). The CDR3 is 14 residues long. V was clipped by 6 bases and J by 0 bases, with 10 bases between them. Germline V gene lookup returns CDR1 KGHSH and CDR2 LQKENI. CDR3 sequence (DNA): TGTGCCAGCTCGCAGGGATCTAGCACAGATACGCAGTATTTT. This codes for CASSQGSSTDTQYF.

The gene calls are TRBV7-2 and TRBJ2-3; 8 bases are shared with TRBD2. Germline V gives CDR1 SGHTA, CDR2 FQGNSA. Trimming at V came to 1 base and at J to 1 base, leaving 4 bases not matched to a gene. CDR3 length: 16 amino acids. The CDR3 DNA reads TGTGCCAGCAGCTTAGGTGTTAGCGGGGGCACAGATACGCAGTATTTT. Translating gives CASSLGVSGGTDTQYF.